This TCR beta chain was obtained from a study of spatial heterogeneity in lung cancer. Study overall: Combinations of a unique TCR and a UMI were tallied in raw reads, and on average each appeared more than ten times.

The V gene lost 5 bases and the J gene lost 4 bases, with 14 bases spanning the gap. CDR1 SGHVS and CDR2 FQNEAQ come from the germline V gene. CDR3 length: 15 residues. Regarding the study as a whole: Among blood samples, ubiquitous expanded tumor TCRs appeared more at resection than at follow-up.

As for time point: sample taken at primary tumor resection. Unsorted samples of tumor, nontumor lung or frozen PBMC had their whole RNA sequenced. Untreated early-stage non-small cell lung cancer patients, roughly 72 in total, were the donors. A single record per CDR3 protein comes from TCRdb applying MiXCR to the 5' RACE reads. The data contain 20,000 to 25,000 distinct CDR3 sequences, about 4.7% of them singletons. This clonotype qualifies as medium-sized. Its antigen is undetermined. This sequence joins TRBV7-8 and TRBJ2-2, with D unclear. The clonotype comes from a male donor with early-stage non-small cell lung cancer. Sequencing used PBMCs, obtained at surgery. CDR3 region: CASSPERLGTGELFF. Written as DNA, the CDR3 is TGTGCCAGCAGCCCGGAGAGGCTCGGCACCGGGGAGCTGTTTTTT.